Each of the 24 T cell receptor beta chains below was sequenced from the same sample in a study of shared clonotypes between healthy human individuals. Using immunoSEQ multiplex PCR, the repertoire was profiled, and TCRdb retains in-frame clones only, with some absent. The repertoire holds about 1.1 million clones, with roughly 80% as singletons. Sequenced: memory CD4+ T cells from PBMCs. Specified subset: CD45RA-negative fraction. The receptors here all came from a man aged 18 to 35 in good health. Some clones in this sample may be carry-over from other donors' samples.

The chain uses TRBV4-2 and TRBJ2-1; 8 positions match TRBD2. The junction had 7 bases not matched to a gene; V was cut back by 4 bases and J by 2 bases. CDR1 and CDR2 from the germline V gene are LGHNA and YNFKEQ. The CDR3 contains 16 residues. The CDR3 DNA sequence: TGTGCCAGCAGCCTTGGGACTAGTAGGGCCTACAATGAGCAGTTCTTC. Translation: CASSLGTSRAYNEQFF.

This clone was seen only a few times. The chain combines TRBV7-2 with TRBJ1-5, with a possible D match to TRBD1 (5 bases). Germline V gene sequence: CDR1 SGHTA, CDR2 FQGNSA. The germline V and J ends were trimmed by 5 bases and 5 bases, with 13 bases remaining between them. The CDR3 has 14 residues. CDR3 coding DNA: TGTGCCAGCAGCCCCGACAGCCAGTATCAGCCCCAGCATTTT. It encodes CASSPDSQYQPQHF.

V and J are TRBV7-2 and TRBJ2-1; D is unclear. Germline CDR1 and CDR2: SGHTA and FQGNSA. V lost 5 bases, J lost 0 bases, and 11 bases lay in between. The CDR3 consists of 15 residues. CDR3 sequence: CASSRSRASYNEQFF. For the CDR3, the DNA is TGTGCCAGCAGCCGGAGCCGGGCCTCCTACAATGAGCAGTTCTTC.

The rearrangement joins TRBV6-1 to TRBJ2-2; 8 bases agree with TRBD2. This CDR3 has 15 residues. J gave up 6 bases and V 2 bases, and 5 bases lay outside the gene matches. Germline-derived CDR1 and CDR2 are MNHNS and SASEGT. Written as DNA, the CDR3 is TGTGCCAGCAGTGAAATTTTAGCGGGGCCCGGGGAGCTGTTTTTT. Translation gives CASSEILAGPGELFF.

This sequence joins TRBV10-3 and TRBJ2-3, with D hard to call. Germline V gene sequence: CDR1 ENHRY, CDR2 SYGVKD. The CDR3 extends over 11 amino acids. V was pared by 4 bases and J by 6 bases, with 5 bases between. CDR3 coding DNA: TGTGCCATCAGTGCCAGGGATACGCAGTATTTT. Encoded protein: CAISARDTQYF.

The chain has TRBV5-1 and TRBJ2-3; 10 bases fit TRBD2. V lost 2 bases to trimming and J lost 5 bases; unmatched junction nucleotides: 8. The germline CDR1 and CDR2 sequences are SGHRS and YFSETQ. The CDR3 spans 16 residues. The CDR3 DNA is TGCGCCAGCAGCTTCTCGGGCCTAGCGGGAGTAGATACGCAGTATTTT. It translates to CASSFSGLAGVDTQYF.

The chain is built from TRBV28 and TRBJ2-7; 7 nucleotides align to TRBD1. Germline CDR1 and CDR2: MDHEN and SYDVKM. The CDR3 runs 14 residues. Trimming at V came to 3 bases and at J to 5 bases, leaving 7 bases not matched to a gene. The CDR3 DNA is TGTGCCAGCAGTTTGTTACAGGGGTTTAACGAGCAGTACTTC. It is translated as CASSLLQGFNEQYF.

Written as DNA, the CDR3 is TGTGCCAGCAGTTTAACAGAGAACACTGAAGCTTTCTTT. Protein sequence: CASSLTENTEAFF. V is TRBV27 and J is TRBJ1-1; no reliable D call. V was clipped by 2 bases and J by 1 base, with 5 bases between them. The CDR3 spans 13 residues. Looked up from germline, CDR1 is MNHEY and CDR2 is SMNVEV (reference sequence).

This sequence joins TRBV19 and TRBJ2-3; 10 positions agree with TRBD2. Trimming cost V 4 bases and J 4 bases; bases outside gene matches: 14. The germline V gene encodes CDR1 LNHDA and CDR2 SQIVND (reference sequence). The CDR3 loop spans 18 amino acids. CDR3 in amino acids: CASSTTNPTSGIPDTQYF. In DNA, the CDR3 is TGTGCCAGTAGTACAACCAACCCAACTAGCGGGATACCAGATACGCAGTATTTT.

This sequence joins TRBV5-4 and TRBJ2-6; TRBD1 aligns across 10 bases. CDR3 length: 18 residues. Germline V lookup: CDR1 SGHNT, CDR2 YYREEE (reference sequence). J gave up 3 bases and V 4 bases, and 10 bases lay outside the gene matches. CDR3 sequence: CASSTGQGVVIGANVLTF. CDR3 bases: TGTGCCAGCAGCACCGGACAGGGGGTGGTTATTGGGGCCAACGTCCTGACTTTC.

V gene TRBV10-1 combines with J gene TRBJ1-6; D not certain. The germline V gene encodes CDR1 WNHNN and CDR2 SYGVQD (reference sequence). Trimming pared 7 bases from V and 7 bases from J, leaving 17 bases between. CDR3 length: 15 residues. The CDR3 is CASKECGLRNSPLHF. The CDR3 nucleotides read TGCGCCAGCAAGGAGTGTGGGCTCAGAAATTCACCCCTCCACTTT.

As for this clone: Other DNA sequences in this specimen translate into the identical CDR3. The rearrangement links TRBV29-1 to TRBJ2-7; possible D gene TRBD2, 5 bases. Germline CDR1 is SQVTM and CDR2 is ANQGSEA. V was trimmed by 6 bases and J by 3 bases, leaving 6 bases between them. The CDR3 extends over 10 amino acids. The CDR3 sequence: CSVGSYEQYF. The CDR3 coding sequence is TGCAGCGTGGGGAGCTACGAGCAGTACTTC.

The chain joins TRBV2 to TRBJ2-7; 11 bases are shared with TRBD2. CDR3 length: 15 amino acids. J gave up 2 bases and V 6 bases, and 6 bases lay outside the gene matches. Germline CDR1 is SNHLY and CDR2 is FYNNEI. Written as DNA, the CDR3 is TGTGCCAGCAGGGAACCGGGACTAGCGGCCTACGAGCAGTACTTC. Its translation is CASREPGLAAYEQYF.

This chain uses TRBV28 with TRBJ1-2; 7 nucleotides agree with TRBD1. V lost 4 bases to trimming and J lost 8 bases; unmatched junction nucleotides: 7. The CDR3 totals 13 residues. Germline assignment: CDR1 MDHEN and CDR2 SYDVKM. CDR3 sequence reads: CASSSEGGIGYTF. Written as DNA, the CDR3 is TGTGCCAGCAGTTCGGAAGGGGGCATAGGCTACACCTTC.

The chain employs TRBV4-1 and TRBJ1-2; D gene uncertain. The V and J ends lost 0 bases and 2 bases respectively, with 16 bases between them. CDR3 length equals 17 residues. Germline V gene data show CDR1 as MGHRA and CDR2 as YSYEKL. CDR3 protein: CASSQEGSGRRNYGYTF. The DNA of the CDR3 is TGCGCCAGCAGCCAAGAAGGATCGGGCAGGAGGAACTATGGCTACACCTTC.

CDR3 protein: CAWSQISGANVLTF. The CDR3 DNA reads TGTGCCTGGAGTCAAATTTCTGGGGCCAACGTCCTGACTTTC. The chain combines TRBV30 with TRBJ2-6; D ambiguous. V was clipped by 2 bases and J by 1 base, with 6 bases between them. The CDR3 extends over 14 amino acids. Per germline, CDR1 GTSNPN and CDR2 SVGIG (reference sequence).

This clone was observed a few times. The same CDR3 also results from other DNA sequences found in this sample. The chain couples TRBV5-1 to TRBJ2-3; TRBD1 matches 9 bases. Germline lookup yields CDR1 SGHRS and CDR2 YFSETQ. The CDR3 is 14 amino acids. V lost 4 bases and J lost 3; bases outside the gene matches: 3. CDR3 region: CASSPGTGTDTQYF. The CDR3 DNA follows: TGCGCCAGCAGCCCCGGGACAGGGACAGATACGCAGTATTTT.

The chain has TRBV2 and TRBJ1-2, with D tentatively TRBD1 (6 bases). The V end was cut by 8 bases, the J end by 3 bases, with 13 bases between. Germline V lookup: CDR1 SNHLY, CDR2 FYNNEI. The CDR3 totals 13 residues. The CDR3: CASPAAGDYGYTF. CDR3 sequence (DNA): TGTGCCAGCCCTGCGGCAGGGGACTATGGCTACACCTTC.

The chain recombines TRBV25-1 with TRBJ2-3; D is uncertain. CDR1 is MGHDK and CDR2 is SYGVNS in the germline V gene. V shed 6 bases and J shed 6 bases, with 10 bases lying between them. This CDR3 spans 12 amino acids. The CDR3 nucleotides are TGTGCCAGCAGAACCGTGGGGGATACGCAGTATTTT. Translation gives CASRTVGDTQYF.

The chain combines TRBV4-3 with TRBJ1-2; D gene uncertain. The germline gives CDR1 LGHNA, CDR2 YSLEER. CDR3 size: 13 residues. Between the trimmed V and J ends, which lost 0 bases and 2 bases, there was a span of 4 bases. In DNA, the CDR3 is TGCGCCAGCAGCCAAGACACGAACTATGGCTACACCTTC. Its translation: CASSQDTNYGYTF.

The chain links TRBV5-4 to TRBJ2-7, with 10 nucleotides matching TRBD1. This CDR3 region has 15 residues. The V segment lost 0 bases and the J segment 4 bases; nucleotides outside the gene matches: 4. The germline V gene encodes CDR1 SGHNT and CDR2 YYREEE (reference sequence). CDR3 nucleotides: TGTGCCAGCAGCTTGGGACAGGGGGCCGGATACGAGCAGTACTTC. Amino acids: CASSLGQGAGYEQYF.

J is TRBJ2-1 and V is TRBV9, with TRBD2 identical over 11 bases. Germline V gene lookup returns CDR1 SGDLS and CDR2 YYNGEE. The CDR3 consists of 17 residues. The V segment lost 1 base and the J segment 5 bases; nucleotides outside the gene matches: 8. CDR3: CASSVSVLAGEDNEQFF. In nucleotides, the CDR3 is TGTGCCAGCAGCGTATCTGTACTAGCGGGAGAGGACAATGAGCAGTTCTTC.

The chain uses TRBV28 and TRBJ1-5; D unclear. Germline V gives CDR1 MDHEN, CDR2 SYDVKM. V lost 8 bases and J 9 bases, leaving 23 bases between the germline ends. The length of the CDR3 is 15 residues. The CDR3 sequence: CASSTGLSGFSPQHF. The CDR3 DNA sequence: TGTGCCAGCTCAACCGGGCTTTCAGGTTTTTCGCCCCAGCATTTT.

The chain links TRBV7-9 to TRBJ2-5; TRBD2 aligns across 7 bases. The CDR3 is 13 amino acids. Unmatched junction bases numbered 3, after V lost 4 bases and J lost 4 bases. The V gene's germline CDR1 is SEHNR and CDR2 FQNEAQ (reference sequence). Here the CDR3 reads CASSWGGVETQYF. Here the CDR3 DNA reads TGTGCCAGCAGCTGGGGGGGAGTAGAGACCCAGTACTTC.